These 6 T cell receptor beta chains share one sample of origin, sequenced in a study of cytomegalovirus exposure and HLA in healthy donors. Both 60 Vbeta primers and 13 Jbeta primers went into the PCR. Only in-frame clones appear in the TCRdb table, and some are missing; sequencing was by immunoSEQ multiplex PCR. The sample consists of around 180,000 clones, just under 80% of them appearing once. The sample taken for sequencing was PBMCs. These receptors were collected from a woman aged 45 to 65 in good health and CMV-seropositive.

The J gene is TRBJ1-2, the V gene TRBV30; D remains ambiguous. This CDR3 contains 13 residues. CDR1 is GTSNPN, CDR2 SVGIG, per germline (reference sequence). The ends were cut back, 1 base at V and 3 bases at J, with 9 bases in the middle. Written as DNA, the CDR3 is TGTGCCTGGAGTGCGCAGGCGTACTATGGCTACACCTTC. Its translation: CAWSAQAYYGYTF.

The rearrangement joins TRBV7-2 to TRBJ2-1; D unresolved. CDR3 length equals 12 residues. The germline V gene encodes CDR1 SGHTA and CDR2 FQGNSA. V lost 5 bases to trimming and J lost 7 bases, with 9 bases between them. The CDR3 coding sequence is TGTGCCAGCAGCCTCTCTAGGAATGAGCAGTTCTTC. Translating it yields CASSLSRNEQFF.

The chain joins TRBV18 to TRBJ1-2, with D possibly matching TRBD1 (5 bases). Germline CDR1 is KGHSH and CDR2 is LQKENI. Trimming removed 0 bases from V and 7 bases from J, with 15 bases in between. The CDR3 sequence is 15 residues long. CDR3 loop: CASSPPGDSHSGYTF. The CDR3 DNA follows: TGTGCCAGCTCACCACCTGGCGACAGTCATAGTGGCTACACCTTC.

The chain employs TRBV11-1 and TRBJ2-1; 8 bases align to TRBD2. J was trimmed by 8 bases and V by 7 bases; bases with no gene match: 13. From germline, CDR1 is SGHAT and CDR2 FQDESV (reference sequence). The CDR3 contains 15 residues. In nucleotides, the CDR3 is TGTGCCAGCACCCAGACCGGGACTAGGGACCATGAGCAGTTCTTC. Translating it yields CASTQTGTRDHEQFF.

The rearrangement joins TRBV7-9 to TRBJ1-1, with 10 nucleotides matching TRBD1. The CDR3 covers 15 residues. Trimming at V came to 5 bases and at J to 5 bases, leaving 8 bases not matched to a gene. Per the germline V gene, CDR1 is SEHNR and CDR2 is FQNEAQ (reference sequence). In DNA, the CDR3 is TGTGCCAGCAGCACCTGGACAGGGGGAGAGACTGAAGCTTTCTTT. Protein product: CASSTWTGGETEAFF. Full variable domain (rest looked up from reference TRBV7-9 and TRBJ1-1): DTGVSQNPRHKITKRGQNVTFRCDPISEHNRLYWYRQTLGQGPEFLTYFQNEAQLEKSRLLSDRFSAERPKGSFSTLEIQRTEQGDSAMYLCASSTWTGGETEAFFGQGTRLTVV.

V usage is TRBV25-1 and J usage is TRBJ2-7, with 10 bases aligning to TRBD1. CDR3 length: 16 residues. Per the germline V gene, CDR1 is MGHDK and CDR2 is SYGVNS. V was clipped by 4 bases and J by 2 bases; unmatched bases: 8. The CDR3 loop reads CASSVTGTGAPYEQYF. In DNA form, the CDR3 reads TGTGCCAGCAGTGTGACAGGGACAGGGGCCCCCTACGAGCAGTACTTC.